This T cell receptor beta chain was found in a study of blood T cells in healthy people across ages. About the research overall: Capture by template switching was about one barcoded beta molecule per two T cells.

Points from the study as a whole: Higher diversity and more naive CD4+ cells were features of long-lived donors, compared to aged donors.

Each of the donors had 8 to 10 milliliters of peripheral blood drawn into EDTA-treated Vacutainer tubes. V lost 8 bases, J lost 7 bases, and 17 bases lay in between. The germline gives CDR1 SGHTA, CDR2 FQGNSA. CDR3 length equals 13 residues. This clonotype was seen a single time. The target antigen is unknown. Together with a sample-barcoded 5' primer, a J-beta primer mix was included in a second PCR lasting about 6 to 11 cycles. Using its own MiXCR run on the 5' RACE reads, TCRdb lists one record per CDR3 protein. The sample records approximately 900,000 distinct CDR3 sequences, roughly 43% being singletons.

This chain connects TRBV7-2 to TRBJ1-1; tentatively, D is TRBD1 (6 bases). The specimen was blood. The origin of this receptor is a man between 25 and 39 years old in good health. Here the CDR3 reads CASLTYRGVEAFF. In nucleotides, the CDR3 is TGTGCCAGCTTAACCTATAGGGGGGTTGAAGCTTTCTTT.